The T cell receptor (beta chain) under discussion was sequenced for a study of CD8 T cells in ankylosing spondylitis. Findings and caveats of the study: Prior literature has documented some motif variants in synovial fluid and blood from reactive arthritis. Disease-linked clones had a CD8+ phenotype and relatively low frequency in peripheral blood. Significant enrichment of disease-linked clones was reportedly seen in matched ankylosing spondylitis synovial fluid. A TCR beta motif made of several highly homologous variants seemed typical of ankylosing spondylitis blood.

This clonotype has a count of ten or more. Its antigen is not identified. This CDR3 region has 16 residues. Trimming took off 5 bases at V and 6 bases at J, with 19 bases between the two ends. 5'-RACE, quantitative and with molecular barcodes, yielded the TCR beta libraries. MiXCR was run by TCRdb on the 5' RACE reads, yielding one entry per CDR3 protein. This table holds 400,000 or so distinct CDR3 sequences, 25% to 30% found once. The sample consisted of blood, either unsorted or a sorted T cell fraction (not recorded which). This sequence was found in a male donor with ankylosing spondylitis. V usage is TRBV12-3 or TRBV12-4 and J usage is TRBJ2-2, with D possibly matching TRBD2 (6 bases). The CDR3 spells CASSPITPEGPGELFF. CDR3 nucleotide sequence: TGTGCCAGCAGTCCCATAACCCCGGAGGGTCCCGGGGAGCTGTTTTTT.